One sample yielded the 30 T cell receptor beta chains listed below, sequenced in a study of blood T cell repertoires in COVID-19 (dated by TCRdb to the early 2020s). Library construction relied on the immunoSEQ multiplex PCR assay. In TCRdb, the immuneACCESS table is reduced to in-frame sequences with V and J assigned. These tables do not hold every clone; where another copy was compared, an unresolved V gene accounts for under half, and the others remain unexplained. In all, the sample holds about 170,000 clones, and around four fifths of those were seen once. In total, the top ten clones hold around 2.7% of the sample. Sequencing input: peripheral blood. The receptor source for this set is a woman older than 75 with COVID-19, enrolled during active disease.

The V call is TRBV7-9, the J call TRBJ2-6; 8 nucleotides align to TRBD2. V dropped 6 bases and J dropped 1; count of bases not matched to a gene: 14. Germline CDR1 SEHNR, CDR2 FQNEAQ (reference sequence). This CDR3 is built from 19 residues. The CDR3 DNA follows: TGTGCCAGCAGGGCGGGGGGACGGGGCCTCTATTCTGGGGCCAACGTCCTGACTTTC. Amino acids: CASRAGGRGLYSGANVLTF.

The chain uses TRBV4-3 and TRBJ1-1; 7 nucleotides agree with TRBD1. V was clipped by 0 bases and J by 4 bases; unmatched bases: 5. Germline V gene lookup returns CDR1 LGHNA and CDR2 YSLEER. The CDR3 spans 15 residues. The CDR3 loop is CASSQDTGARTEAFF. CDR3 in DNA: TGCGCCAGCAGCCAAGATACAGGGGCTCGCACTGAAGCTTTCTTT.

The chain employs TRBV7-2 and TRBJ1-1, with D possibly TRBD1 on 5 matching bases. The CDR3 extends over 17 amino acids. CDR1 SGHTA and CDR2 FQGNSA come from the germline V gene. Trimming shortened V by 3 bases and J by 0 bases, and 17 bases separated the two germline ends. CDR3 amino acids: CASSFGWMAGMNTEAFF. For the CDR3, the DNA is TGTGCCAGCAGCTTTGGGTGGATGGCAGGGATGAACACTGAAGCTTTCTTT.

V is TRBV6-1 and J is TRBJ1-1, with 7 bases matching TRBD1. The germline gives CDR1 MNHNS, CDR2 SASEGT. CDR3 size: 14 residues. Trimming at V came to 7 bases and at J to 10 bases, leaving 15 bases not matched to a gene. CDR3 region: CASTLGATRGVAFF. DNA for the CDR3: TGTGCCAGCACCCTGGGTGCGACCAGGGGGGTAGCTTTCTTT.

The chain links TRBV21-1 to TRBJ1-5. TRBV21-1 is reported as a pseudogene. This CDR3 has 15 residues. The DNA for the CDR3 is TGTGCCAGCAGCAAAGCGCTCACAGCGGATCAGCCCCAGCATTTT. Its translation is CASSKALTADQPQHF.

The chain is built from TRBV4-1 and TRBJ1-1; D is unresolved. Germline CDR1 MGHRA, CDR2 YSYEKL. V lost 3 bases and J lost 3, with 11 bases in between. This CDR3 is 14 amino acids long. CDR3 nucleotides: TGCGCCAGCAGCCAGTCCCCGACTTACACTGAAGCTTTCTTT. Its protein product is CASSQSPTYTEAFF.

This clone was detected once. The V gene is TRBV6-1, the J gene TRBJ2-6, with no clear D. Trimming took off 3 bases at V and 0 bases at J, with 12 bases between the two ends. The V gene's germline CDR1 is MNHNS and CDR2 SASEGT. The CDR3 runs 17 residues. The CDR3 DNA reads TGTGCCAGCAGTGACAGGCCTTATGACTCTGGGGCCAACGTCCTGACTTTC. Its translation is CASSDRPYDSGANVLTF.

This clone was seen a few times. The rearrangement links TRBV4-1 to TRBJ1-1; D might be TRBD1 (6 bases). Trimming removed 1 base at V and 7 bases at J, with 19 bases between. Germline CDR1 and CDR2: MGHRA and YSYEKL. The CDR3 is 16 residues long. The CDR3 DNA follows: TGCGCCAGCAGCCAAGCCCCTATGGGGGCCGCTGTTGAAGCTTTCTTT. This gives the protein CASSQAPMGAAVEAFF.

The chain uses TRBV30 and TRBJ1-1; TRBD1 is a possible D gene (5 bases). Trimming stripped 5 bases from V and 4 bases from J, with 14 bases between. CDR1 GTSNPN and CDR2 SVGIG come from the germline V gene (reference sequence). This CDR3 comprises 13 residues. The CDR3 region has the DNA TGTGCCTGGGCCCGGGGCGGGGGCACTGAAGCTTTCTTT. It is translated as CAWARGGGTEAFF.

The chain uses TRBV28 and TRBJ2-7; D is undetermined. This CDR3 contains 11 residues. Germline CDR1 is MDHEN and CDR2 is SYDVKM. V was trimmed by 8 bases and J by 0 bases, leaving 5 bases between them. CDR3 coding DNA: TGTGCCAGCCTCAGCTCCTACGAGCAGTACTTC. Amino acids: CASLSSYEQYF.

This clone was picked up a small number of times. V is TRBV7-9 and J is TRBJ2-7, with 8 nucleotides matching TRBD2. V gave up 7 bases and J gave up 3 bases; unmatched junction bases: 14. The CDR3 consists of 16 residues. Germline V gene data show CDR1 as SEHNR and CDR2 as FQNEAQ (reference sequence). In DNA form, the CDR3 reads TGTGCCAGCAACTCCCCAACGGGGGGGAATCTCTACGAGCAGTACTTC. Its protein is CASNSPTGGNLYEQYF. Variable domain in full (rest from reference TRBV7-9 and TRBJ2-7): DTGVSQNPRHKITKRGQNVTFRCDPISEHNRLYWYRQTLGQGPEFLTYFQNEAQLEKSRLLSDRFSAERPKGSFSTLEIQRTEQGDSAMYLCASNSPTGGNLYEQYFGPGTRLTVT.

The chain has TRBV25-1 and TRBJ2-7, with D maybe TRBD1 (6 bases). Between the trimmed V and J ends, which lost 1 base and 3 bases, there was a span of 10 bases. The CDR3 is 14 amino acids. Germline lookup yields CDR1 MGHDK and CDR2 SYGVNS. The CDR3 coding sequence is TGTGCCAGCAGTGAATGGGACACTCGCTACGAGCAGTACTTC. Protein: CASSEWDTRYEQYF.

This rearrangement joins TRBV7-2 to TRBJ2-6; D might be TRBD2 (7 bases). Germline assignment: CDR1 SGHTA and CDR2 FQGNSA. CDR3 size: 16 residues. V gave up 1 base and J gave up 2 bases, with 9 bases separating them. The CDR3 here is CASSLVGGPGANVLTF. CDR3 DNA sequence: TGTGCCAGCAGCTTAGTGGGGGGGCCTGGGGCCAACGTCCTGACTTTC.

The CDR3: CSVEGGRSYNEQFF. CDR3 bases: TGCAGCGTTGAGGGTGGGAGATCCTACAATGAGCAGTTCTTC. The chain employs TRBV29-1 and TRBJ2-1, with a weak D call TRBD2 (5 bases). V lost 3 bases and J lost 1, with 10 bases in between. The CDR3 length is 14 residues. The germline V gene encodes CDR1 SQVTM and CDR2 ANQGSEA.

This sequence joins TRBV7-3 and TRBJ2-3; 7 nucleotides agree with TRBD2. Germline CDR1 is SGHTA and CDR2 is FQGTGA. V gave up 3 bases and J gave up 6 bases; unmatched junction bases: 9. This CDR3 spans 15 amino acids. CDR3 sequence (DNA): TGTGCCAGCAGCTTGGGCGGGGGTATGTTGGATACGCAGTATTTT. Translating gives CASSLGGGMLDTQYF.

The chain links TRBV28 to TRBJ2-7; 8 bases map to TRBD1. Germline-derived CDR1 and CDR2 are MDHEN and SYDVKM. The CDR3 contains 13 residues. Germline trimming cut 5 bases from V and 4 bases from J; bases unmatched to any gene: 4. DNA of the CDR3: TGTGCCAGCAGTGGGACAGGTTATTACGAGCAGTACTTC. Protein sequence: CASSGTGYYEQYF.

The chain employs TRBV30 and TRBJ2-5; the D gene is possibly TRBD1 (6 bases). The CDR3 sequence is 13 residues long. Between the trimmed V and J ends, which lost 3 bases and 5 bases, there was a span of 13 bases. Germline V CDR1 and CDR2: GTSNPN, SVGIG (reference sequence). This CDR3 is CAWSPAGEETQYF. In DNA, the CDR3 is TGTGCCTGGAGCCCGGCAGGGGAGGAGACCCAGTACTTC.

The chain is built from TRBV28 and TRBJ2-7; 9 nucleotides align to TRBD1. V shed 7 bases, J shed 4 bases, and the junction held 11 bases outside the gene matches. Germline CDR1 MDHEN, CDR2 SYDVKM. This CDR3 spans 15 amino acids. The CDR3 is CASTSFRDRAYEQYF. The CDR3, as DNA: TGTGCCAGCACCTCTTTCCGGGACAGGGCGTACGAGCAGTACTTC. The entire variable domain, with the rest obtained from reference TRBV28 and TRBJ2-7, is as follows: DVKVTQSSRYLVKRTGEKVFLECVQDMDHENMFWYRQDPGLGLRLIYFSYDVKMKEKGDIPEGYSVSREKKERFSLILESASTNQTSMYLCASTSFRDRAYEQYFGPGTRLTVT.

The chain links TRBV7-2 to TRBJ1-1; 9 bases align to TRBD1. The CDR3 is made up of 16 amino acids. V shed 5 bases and J 4 bases; nucleotides not matched to a gene: 11. The germline V gene encodes CDR1 SGHTA and CDR2 FQGNSA. DNA of the CDR3: TGTGCCAGCAGCCTCGCCGGGACAGGGTTCGGCACTGAAGCTTTCTTT. Amino acid sequence: CASSLAGTGFGTEAFF.

The chain couples TRBV19 to TRBJ1-5; 8 bases fit TRBD1. Germline assignment: CDR1 LNHDA and CDR2 SQIVND (reference sequence). This CDR3 contains 14 residues. V shed 6 bases, J shed 1 base, and the junction held 2 bases outside the gene matches. The CDR3 spells CASRTGASNQPQHF. For the CDR3, the DNA is TGTGCCAGTAGGACAGGGGCGAGCAATCAGCCCCAGCATTTT.

The CDR3 region is CASSATDRFVGNTIYF. The CDR3 nucleotides are TGTGCCAGCAGCGCAACGGACAGGTTCGTCGGAAACACCATATATTTT. The chain joins TRBV7-9 to TRBJ1-3; the match to TRBD1 covers 7 bases. This CDR3 is 16 amino acids long. After removal of 5 bases from V and 4 bases from J, the junction contained 11 bases not matched to a gene. Per the germline V gene, CDR1 is SEHNR and CDR2 is FQNEAQ (reference sequence).

The rearrangement uses TRBV5-6 and TRBJ2-2; 10 nucleotides align to TRBD2. The J segment lost 4 bases and the V segment lost 1 base, leaving 7 bases of the junction unmatched. The V gene's germline CDR1 is SGHDT and CDR2 YYEEEE. The CDR3 is made up of 17 amino acids. The CDR3 region is CASSLSLGLAVTGELFF. For the CDR3, the DNA is TGTGCCAGCAGCTTGTCTCTCGGACTAGCGGTCACCGGGGAGCTGTTTTTT. Combining the CDR3 with reference TRBV5-6 and TRBJ2-2 gives the whole variable domain DAGVTQSPTHLIKTRGQQVTLRCSPKSGHDTVSWYQQALGQGPQFIFQYYEEEERQRGNFPDRFSGHQFPNYSSELNVNALLLGDSALYLCASSLSLGLAVTGELFFGEGSRLTVL.

The gene calls are TRBV7-2 and TRBJ2-1; D is possibly TRBD2 (6 bases). Per the germline V gene, CDR1 is SGHTA and CDR2 is FQGNSA. This CDR3 is built from 16 residues. V shed 5 bases and J shed 1 base, with 15 bases lying between them. For the CDR3, the DNA is TGTGCCAGCAGCCCCCGGGACTTCTCGTCCTACAATGAGCAGTTCTTC. Residues: CASSPRDFSSYNEQFF.

This chain connects TRBV2 to TRBJ2-3; maybe TRBD1 (5 bases). Trimming removed 3 bases from V and 6 bases from J, with 10 bases in between. This CDR3 has 13 residues. CDR1 is SNHLY, CDR2 FYNNEI, per germline. CDR3 DNA sequence: TGTGCCAGCAGTGAGCAGGGTCGGGATACGCAGTATTTT. Translating it yields CASSEQGRDTQYF.

This clone was observed a few times. The chain employs TRBV7-3 and TRBJ2-2; 8 bases are a match to TRBD2. The CDR3 contains 16 residues. Germline CDR1 is SGHTA and CDR2 is FQGTGA. After removal of 3 bases from V and 0 bases from J, the junction contained 3 bases not matched to a gene. CDR3 nucleotide sequence: TGTGCCAGCAGCTTTAGTAGCGGGGCGAACACCGGGGAGCTGTTTTTT. It is translated as CASSFSSGANTGELFF. The complete variable domain, with remaining parts taken from reference TRBV7-3 and TRBJ2-2, reads GAGVSQTPSNKVTEKGKYVELRCDPISGHTALYWYRQSLGQGPEFLIYFQGTGAADDSGLPNDRFFAVRPEGSVSTLKIQRTERGDSAVYLCASSFSSGANTGELFFGEGSRLTVL.

In this sample, this clone turned up a few times. The J gene is TRBJ2-2, the V gene TRBV6-5; the match to TRBD1 covers 7 bases. Germline CDR1 is MNHEY and CDR2 is SVGAGI. V was clipped by 5 bases and J by 7 bases; unmatched bases: 7. The CDR3 length is 14 residues. In DNA form, the CDR3 reads TGTGCCAGCAGTAAATACACAGGGGTCGGGGAGCTGTTTTTT. Its protein is CASSKYTGVGELFF.

This clone was found a few times. The chain is built from TRBV5-4 and TRBJ2-5; 9 nucleotides agree with TRBD1. The V and J ends lost 4 bases and 4 bases, in that order; junction bases with no gene match: 8. Per germline, CDR1 SGHNT and CDR2 YYREEE (reference sequence). This CDR3 contains 15 residues. CDR3 loop: CASSHGTGLGETQYF. The CDR3 DNA is TGTGCCAGCAGCCATGGGACAGGGCTGGGAGAGACCCAGTACTTC. The full variable domain, rest sourced from reference TRBV5-4 and TRBJ2-5, is ETGVTQSPTHLIKTRGQQVTLRCSSQSGHNTVSWYQQALGQGPQFIFQYYREEENGRGNFPPRFSGLQFPNYSSELNVNALELDDSALYLCASSHGTGLGETQYFGPGTRLLVL.

The chain joins TRBV30 to TRBJ2-5; 9 bases map to TRBD1. Germline V gene lookup returns CDR1 GTSNPN and CDR2 SVGIG (reference sequence). The CDR3 covers 15 residues. Trimming removed 0 bases from V and 5 bases from J; junction bases left unmatched: 7. The DNA for the CDR3 is TGTGCCTGGAGTGTGGGAACAGGGGGCCGGGAGACCCAGTACTTC. It translates to CAWSVGTGGRETQYF.

The chain couples TRBV7-6 to TRBJ2-7; perhaps TRBD2 as D (6 bases). The CDR3 runs to 12 residues. With 5 bases removed from V and 4 bases from J, the gap between germline ends came to 9 bases. Per germline, CDR1 SGHVS and CDR2 FNYEAQ. CDR3 sequence reads: CASSPDYYEQYF. The CDR3 DNA reads TGTGCCAGCAGCCCGGACTATTACGAGCAGTACTTC. Together with reference TRBV7-6 and TRBJ2-7, the CDR3 gives the full variable domain: GAGVSQSPRYKVTKRGQDVALRCDPISGHVSLYWYRQALGQGPEFLTYFNYEAQQDKSGLPNDRFSAERPEGSISTLTIQRTEQRDSAMYRCASSPDYYEQYFGPGTRLTVT.

CDR3: CASSPIAGLDTQYF. The DNA of the CDR3 is TGTGCCAGCAGCCCTATAGCGGGGTTAGATACGCAGTATTTT. The chain employs TRBV5-6 and TRBJ2-3; 8 bases fit TRBD2. Germline-derived CDR1 and CDR2 are SGHDT and YYEEEE. With 4 bases clipped from V and 5 bases from J, the junction kept 6 bases outside the gene matches. The length of the CDR3 is 14 residues.